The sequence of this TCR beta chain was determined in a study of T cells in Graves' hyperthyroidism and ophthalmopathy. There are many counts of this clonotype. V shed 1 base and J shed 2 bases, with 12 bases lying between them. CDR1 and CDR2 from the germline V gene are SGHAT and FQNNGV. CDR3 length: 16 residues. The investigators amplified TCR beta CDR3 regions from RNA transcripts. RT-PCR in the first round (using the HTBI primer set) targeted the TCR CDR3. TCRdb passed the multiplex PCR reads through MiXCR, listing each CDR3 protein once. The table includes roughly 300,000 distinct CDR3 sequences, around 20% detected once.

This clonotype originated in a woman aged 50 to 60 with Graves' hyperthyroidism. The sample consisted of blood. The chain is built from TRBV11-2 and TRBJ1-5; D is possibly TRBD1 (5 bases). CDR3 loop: CASSLAGGAGNQPQHF. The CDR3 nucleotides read TGTGCCAGCAGCTTAGCGGGGGGTGCGGGCAATCAGCCCCAGCATTTT.